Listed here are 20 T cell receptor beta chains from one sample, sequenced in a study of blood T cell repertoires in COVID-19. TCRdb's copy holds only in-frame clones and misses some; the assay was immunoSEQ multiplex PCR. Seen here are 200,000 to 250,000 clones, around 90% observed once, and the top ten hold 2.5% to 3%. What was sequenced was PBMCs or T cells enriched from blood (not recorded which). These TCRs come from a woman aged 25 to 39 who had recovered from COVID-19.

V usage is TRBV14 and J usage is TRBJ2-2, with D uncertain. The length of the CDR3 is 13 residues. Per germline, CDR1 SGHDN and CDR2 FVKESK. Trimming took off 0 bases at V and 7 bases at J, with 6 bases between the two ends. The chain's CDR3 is CASSQEFGGELFF. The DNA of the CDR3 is TGTGCCAGCAGCCAAGAATTCGGCGGGGAGCTGTTTTTT. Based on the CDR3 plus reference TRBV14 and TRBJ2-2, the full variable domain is EAGVTQFPSHSVIEKGQTVTLRCDPISGHDNLYWYRRVMGKEIKFLLHFVKESKQDESGMPNNRFLAERTGGTYSTLKVQPAELEDSGVYFCASSQEFGGELFFGEGSRLTVL.

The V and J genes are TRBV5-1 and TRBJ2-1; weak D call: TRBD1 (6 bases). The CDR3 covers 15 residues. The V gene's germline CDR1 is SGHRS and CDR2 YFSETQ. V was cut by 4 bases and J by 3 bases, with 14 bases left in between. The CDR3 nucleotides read TGCGCCAGCAGCCCGACTGAAGGGGGCTACAATGAGCAGTTCTTC. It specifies CASSPTEGGYNEQFF.

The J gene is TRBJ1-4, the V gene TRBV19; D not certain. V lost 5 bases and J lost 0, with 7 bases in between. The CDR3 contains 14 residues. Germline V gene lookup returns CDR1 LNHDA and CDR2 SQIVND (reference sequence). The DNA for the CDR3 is TGTGCCAGTAGTGAATCGGCAACTAATGAAAAACTGTTTTTT. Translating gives CASSESATNEKLFF.

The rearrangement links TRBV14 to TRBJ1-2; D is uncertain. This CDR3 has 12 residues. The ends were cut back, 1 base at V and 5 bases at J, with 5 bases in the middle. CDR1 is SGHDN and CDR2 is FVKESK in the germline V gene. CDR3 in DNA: TGTGCCAGCAGCCAAGGAGCTTATGGCTACACCTTC. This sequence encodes CASSQGAYGYTF.

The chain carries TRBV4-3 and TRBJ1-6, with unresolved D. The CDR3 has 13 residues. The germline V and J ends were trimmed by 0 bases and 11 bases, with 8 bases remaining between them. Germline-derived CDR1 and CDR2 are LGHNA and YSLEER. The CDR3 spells CASSQEVIAPLHF. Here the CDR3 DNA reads TGCGCCAGCAGCCAAGAGGTAATAGCACCCCTCCACTTT.

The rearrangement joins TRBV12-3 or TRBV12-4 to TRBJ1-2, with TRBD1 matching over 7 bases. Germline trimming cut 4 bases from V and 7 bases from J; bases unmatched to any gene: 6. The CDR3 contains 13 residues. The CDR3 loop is CASSSRGWGGYTF. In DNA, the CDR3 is TGTGCCAGCAGTTCCAGGGGGTGGGGTGGCTACACCTTC.

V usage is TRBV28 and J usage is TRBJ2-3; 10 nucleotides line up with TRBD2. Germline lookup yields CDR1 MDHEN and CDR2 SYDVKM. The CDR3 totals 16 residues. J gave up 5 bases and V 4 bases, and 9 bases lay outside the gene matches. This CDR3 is CASSSSGGALRDTQYF. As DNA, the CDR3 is TGTGCCAGCAGTTCCAGCGGGGGGGCCCTTCGAGATACGCAGTATTTT.

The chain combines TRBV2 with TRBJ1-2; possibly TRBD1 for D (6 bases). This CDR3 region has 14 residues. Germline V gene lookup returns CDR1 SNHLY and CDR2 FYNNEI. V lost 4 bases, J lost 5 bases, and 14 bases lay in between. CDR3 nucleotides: TGTGCCAGCAGTGTGGGACAACCATGGTATGGCTACACCTTC. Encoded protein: CASSVGQPWYGYTF.

The CDR3 sequence is CAIREGDYGYTF. The CDR3 DNA follows: TGTGCCATCCGGGAGGGGGACTATGGCTACACCTTC. The V and J genes are TRBV10-3 and TRBJ1-2; maybe TRBD1 (6 bases). There are 12 residues in the CDR3. Germline-derived CDR1 and CDR2 are ENHRY and SYGVKD. V lost 8 bases and J lost 3, with 10 bases in between.

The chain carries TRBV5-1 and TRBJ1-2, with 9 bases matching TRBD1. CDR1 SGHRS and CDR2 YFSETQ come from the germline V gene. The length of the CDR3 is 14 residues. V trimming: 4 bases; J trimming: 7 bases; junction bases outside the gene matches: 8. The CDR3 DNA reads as TGCGCCAGCAGCGATGACAGGGGGTTCGGTGGCTACACCTTC. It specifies CASSDDRGFGGYTF.

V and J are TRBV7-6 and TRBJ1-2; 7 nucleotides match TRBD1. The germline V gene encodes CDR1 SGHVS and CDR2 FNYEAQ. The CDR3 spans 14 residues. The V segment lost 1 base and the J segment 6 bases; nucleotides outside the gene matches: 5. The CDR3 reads CASSLVEGADGYTF. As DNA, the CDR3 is TGTGCCAGCAGCTTAGTTGAGGGGGCGGATGGCTACACCTTC.

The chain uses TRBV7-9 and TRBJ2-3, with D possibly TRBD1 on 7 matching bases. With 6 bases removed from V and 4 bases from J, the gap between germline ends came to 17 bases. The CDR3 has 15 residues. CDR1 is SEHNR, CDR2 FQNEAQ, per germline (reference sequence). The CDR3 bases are TGTGCCAGCAGTTCTCAGGGGGGTCTAGCAGATACGCAGTATTTT. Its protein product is CASSSQGGLADTQYF. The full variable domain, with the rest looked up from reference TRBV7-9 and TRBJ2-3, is DTGVSQNPRHKITKRGQNVTFRCDPISEHNRLYWYRQTLGQGPEFLTYFQNEAQLEKSRLLSDRFSAERPKGSFSTLEIQRTEQGDSAMYLCASSSQGGLADTQYFGPGTRLTVL.

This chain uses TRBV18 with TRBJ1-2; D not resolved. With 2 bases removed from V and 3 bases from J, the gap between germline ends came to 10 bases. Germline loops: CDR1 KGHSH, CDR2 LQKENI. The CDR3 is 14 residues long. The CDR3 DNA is TGTGCCAGCTCACCAGCCGAGGCCTACTATGGCTACACCTTC. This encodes CASSPAEAYYGYTF.

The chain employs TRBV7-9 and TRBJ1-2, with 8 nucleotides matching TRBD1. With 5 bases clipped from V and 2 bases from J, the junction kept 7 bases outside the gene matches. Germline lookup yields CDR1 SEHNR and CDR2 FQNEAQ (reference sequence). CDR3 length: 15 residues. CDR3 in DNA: TGTGCCAGCAGCGGTAACAGGGGGTCGAACTATGGCTACACCTTC. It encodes CASSGNRGSNYGYTF.

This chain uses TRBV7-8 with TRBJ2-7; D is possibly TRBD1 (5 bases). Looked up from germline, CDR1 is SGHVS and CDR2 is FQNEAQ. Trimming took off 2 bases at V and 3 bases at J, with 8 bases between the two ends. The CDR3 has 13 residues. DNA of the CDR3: TGTGCCAGCAGCTTATCGACAGTCTACGAGCAGTACTTC. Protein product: CASSLSTVYEQYF.

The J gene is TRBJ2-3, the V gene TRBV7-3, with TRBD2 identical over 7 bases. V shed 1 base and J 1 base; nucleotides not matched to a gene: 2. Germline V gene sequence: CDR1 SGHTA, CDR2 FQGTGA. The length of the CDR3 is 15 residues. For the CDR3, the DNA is TGTGCCAGCAGCTTAAATGCGGGGGGCACAGATACGCAGTATTTT. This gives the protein CASSLNAGGTDTQYF.

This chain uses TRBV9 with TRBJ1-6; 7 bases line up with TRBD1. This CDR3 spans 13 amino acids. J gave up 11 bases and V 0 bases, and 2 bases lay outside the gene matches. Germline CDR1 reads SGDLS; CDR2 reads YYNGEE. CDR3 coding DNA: TGTGCCAGCAGCGTAGAAGGGGGCCCACCCCTCCACTTT. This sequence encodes CASSVEGGPPLHF.

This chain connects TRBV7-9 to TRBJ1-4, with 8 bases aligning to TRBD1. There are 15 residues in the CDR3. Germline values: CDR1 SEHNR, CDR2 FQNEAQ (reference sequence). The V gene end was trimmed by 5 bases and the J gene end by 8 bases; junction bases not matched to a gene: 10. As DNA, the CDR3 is TGTGCCAGCAGCGAAACATCAGGGGGCAGGGAAAAACTGTTTTTT. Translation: CASSETSGGREKLFF.

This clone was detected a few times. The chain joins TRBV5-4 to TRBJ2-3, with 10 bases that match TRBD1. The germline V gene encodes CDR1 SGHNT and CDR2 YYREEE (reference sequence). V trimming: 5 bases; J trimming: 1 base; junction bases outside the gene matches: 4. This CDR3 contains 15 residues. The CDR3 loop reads CASRRGTGGTDTQYF. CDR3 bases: TGTGCCAGCAGGCGGGGGACAGGGGGCACAGATACGCAGTATTTT. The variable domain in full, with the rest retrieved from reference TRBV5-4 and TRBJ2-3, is ETGVTQSPTHLIKTRGQQVTLRCSSQSGHNTVSWYQQALGQGPQFIFQYYREEENGRGNFPPRFSGLQFPNYSSELNVNALELDDSALYLCASRRGTGGTDTQYFGPGTRLTVL.

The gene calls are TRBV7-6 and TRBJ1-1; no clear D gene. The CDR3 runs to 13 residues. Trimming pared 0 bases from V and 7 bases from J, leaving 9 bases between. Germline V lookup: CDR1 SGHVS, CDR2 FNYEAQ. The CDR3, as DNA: TGTGCCAGCAGCTTAGCGCGGGGTCGTGAAGCTTTCTTT. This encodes CASSLARGREAFF. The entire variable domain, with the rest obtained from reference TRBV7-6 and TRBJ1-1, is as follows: GAGVSQSPRYKVTKRGQDVALRCDPISGHVSLYWYRQALGQGPEFLTYFNYEAQQDKSGLPNDRFSAERPEGSISTLTIQRTEQRDSAMYRCASSLARGREAFFGQGTRLTVV.